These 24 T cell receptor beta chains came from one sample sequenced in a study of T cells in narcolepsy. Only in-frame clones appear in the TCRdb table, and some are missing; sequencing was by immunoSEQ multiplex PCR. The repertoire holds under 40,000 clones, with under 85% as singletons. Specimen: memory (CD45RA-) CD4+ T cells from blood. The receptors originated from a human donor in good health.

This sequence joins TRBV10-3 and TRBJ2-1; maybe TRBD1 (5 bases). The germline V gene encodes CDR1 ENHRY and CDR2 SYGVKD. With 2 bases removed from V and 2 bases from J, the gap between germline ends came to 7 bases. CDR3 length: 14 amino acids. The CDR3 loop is CAISEGATYNEQFF. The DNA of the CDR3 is TGTGCCATCAGTGAGGGGGCAACCTACAATGAGCAGTTCTTC.

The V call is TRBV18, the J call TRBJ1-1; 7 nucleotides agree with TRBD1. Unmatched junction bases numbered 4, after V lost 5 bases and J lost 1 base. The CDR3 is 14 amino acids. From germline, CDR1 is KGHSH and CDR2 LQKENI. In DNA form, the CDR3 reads TGTGCCAGCTCAGAAGGACAGGCGAACACTGAAGCTTTCTTT. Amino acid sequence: CASSEGQANTEAFF.

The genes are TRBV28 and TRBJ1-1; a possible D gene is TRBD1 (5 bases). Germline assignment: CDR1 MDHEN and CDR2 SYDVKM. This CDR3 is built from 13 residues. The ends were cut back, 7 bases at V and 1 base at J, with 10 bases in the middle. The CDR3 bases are TGTGCCAGCACCCCCCAGGGGAACACTGAAGCTTTCTTT. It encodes CASTPQGNTEAFF.

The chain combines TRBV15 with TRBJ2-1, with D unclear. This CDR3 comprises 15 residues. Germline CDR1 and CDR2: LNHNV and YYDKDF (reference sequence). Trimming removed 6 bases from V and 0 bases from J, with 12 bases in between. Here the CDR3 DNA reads TGTGCCACCAGGAGTCAACTCGCCTCCTACAATGAGCAGTTCTTC. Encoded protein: CATRSQLASYNEQFF. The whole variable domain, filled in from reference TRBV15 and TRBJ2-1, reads DAMVIQNPRYQVTQFGKPVTLSCSQTLNHNVMYWYQQKSSQAPKLLFHYYDKDFNNEADTPDNFQSRRPNTSFCFLDIRSPGLGDTAMYLCATRSQLASYNEQFFGPGTRLTVL.

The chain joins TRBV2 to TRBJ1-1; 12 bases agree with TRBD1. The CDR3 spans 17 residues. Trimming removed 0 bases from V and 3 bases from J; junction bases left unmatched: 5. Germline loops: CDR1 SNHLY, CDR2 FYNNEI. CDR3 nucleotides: TGTGCCAGCAGTGAAGCACCGGGACAGGGGGCTTACACTGAAGCTTTCTTT. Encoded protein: CASSEAPGQGAYTEAFF.

The CDR3 DNA follows: TGTGCCAGCAGCTATTATAACGGCGGGGATAACAATGAGCAGTTCTTC. Its protein product is CASSYYNGGDNNEQFF. The V call is TRBV11-3, the J call TRBJ2-1; D is possibly TRBD2 (6 bases). This CDR3 has 16 residues. Looked up from germline, CDR1 is SGHNT and CDR2 is YENEEA. Deletions cut 4 bases from V and 5 bases from J, with 18 bases between.

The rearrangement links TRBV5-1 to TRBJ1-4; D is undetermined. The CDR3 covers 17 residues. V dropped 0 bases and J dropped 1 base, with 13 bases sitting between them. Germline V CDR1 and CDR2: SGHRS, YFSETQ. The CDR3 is CASSLGVERRTNEKLFF. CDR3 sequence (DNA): TGCGCCAGCAGCTTGGGAGTTGAGAGGAGAACTAATGAAAAACTGTTTTTT.

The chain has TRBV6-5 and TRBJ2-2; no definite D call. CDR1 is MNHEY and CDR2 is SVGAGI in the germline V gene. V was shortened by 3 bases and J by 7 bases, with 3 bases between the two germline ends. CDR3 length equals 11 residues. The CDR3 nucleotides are TGTGCCAGCAGTTATATCGGGGAGCTGTTTTTT. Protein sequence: CASSYIGELFF.

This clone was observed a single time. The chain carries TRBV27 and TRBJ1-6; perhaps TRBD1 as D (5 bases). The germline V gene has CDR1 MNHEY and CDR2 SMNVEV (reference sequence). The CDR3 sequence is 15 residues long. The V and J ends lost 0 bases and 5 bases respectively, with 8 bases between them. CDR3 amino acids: CASSLSAGNNSPLHF. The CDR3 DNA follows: TGTGCCAGCAGTTTATCAGCAGGGAATAATTCACCCCTCCACTTT.

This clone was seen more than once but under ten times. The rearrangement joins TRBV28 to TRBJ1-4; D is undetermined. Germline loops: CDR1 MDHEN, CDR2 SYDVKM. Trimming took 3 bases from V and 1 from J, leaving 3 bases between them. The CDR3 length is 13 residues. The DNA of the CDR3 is TGTGCCAGCAGTTTTCGAACTAATGAAAAACTGTTTTTT. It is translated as CASSFRTNEKLFF.

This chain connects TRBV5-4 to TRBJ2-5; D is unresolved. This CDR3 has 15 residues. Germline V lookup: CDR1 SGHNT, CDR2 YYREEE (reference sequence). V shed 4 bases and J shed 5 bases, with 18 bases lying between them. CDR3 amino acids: CASSALPDHLETQYF. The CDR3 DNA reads TGTGCCAGCAGCGCGCTCCCGGACCATTTGGAGACCCAGTACTTC.

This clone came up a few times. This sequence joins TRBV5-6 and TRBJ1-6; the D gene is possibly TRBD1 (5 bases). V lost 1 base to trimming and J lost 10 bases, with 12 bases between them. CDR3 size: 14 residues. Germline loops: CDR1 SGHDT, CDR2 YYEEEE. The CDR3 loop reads CASSLTRARSPLHF. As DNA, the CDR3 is TGTGCCAGCAGCTTGACCAGGGCTAGGTCACCCCTCCACTTT.

CDR3: CASTRKTGGGNQPQHF. CDR3 nucleotide sequence: TGTGCCAGCACCCGAAAGACAGGCGGGGGCAATCAGCCCCAGCATTTT. This rearrangement joins TRBV6-6 to TRBJ1-5; possible D gene TRBD1, 6 bases. Germline V gene lookup returns CDR1 MNHNY and CDR2 SVGAGI (reference sequence). The CDR3 is 16 amino acids. V was trimmed by 7 bases and J by 2 bases, leaving 18 bases between them.

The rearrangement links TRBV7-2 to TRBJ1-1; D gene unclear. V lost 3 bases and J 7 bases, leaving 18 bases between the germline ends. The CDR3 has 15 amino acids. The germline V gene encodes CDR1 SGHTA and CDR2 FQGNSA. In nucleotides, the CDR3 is TGTGCCAGCAGCTTTCGCCCCTCCGCCTCGGGTGAAGCTTTCTTT. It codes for CASSFRPSASGEAFF.

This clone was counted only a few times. DNA of the CDR3: TGTGCCAGCAGCTTACACGGGACGGGGGCAGACTATGGCTACACCTTC. Translated, it gives CASSLHGTGADYGYTF. The chain couples TRBV28 to TRBJ1-2; D may be TRBD1 (6 bases). Per the germline V gene, CDR1 is MDHEN and CDR2 is SYDVKM. Trimming took off 6 bases at V and 3 bases at J, with 20 bases between the two ends. This CDR3 has 16 amino acids.

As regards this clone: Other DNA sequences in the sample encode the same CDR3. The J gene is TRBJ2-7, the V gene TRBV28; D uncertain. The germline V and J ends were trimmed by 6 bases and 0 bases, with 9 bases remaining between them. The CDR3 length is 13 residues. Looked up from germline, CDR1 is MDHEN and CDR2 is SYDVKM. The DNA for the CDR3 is TGTGCCAGCAGGCGGCAGTCCTCCTACGAGCAGTACTTC. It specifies CASRRQSSYEQYF. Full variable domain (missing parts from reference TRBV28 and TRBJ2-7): DVKVTQSSRYLVKRTGEKVFLECVQDMDHENMFWYRQDPGLGLRLIYFSYDVKMKEKGDIPEGYSVSREKKERFSLILESASTNQTSMYLCASRRQSSYEQYFGPGTRLTVT.

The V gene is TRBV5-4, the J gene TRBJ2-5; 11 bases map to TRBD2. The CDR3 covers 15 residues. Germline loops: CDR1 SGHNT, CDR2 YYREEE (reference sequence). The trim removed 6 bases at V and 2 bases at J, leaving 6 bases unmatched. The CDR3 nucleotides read TGTGCCAGCACCGCGGGACTAGCGGTTCAAGAGACCCAGTACTTC. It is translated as CASTAGLAVQETQYF.

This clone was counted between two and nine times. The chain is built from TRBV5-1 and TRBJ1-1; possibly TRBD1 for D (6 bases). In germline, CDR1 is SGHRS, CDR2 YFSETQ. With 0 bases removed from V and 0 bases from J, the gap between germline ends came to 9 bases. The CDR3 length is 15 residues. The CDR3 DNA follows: TGCGCCAGCAGCTTGGCTGGGACATTGAACACTGAAGCTTTCTTT. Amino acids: CASSLAGTLNTEAFF.

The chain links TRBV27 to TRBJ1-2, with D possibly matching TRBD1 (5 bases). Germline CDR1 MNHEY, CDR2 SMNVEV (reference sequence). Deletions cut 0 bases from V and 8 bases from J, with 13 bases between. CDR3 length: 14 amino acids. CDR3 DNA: TGTGCCAGCAGTTTATCGCAGGGATTTCGAGGCTACACCTTC. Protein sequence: CASSLSQGFRGYTF.

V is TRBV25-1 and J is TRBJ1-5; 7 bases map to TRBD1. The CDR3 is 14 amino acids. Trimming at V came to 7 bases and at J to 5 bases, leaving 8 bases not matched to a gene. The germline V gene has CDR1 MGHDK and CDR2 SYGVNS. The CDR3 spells CASKRQGLHQPQHF. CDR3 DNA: TGTGCCAGCAAACGACAGGGACTCCATCAGCCCCAGCATTTT.

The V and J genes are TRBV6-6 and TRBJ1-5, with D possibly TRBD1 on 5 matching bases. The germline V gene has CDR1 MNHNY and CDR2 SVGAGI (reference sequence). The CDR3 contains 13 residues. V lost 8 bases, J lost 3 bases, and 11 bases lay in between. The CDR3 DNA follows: TGTGCCAGCCAGGGAGGCTACAATCAGCCCCAGCATTTT. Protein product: CASQGGYNQPQHF.

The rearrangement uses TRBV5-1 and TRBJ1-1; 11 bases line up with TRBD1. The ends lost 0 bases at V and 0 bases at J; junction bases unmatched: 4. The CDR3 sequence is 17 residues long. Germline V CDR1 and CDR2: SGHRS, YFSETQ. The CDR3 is CASSLVGTGGMNTEAFF. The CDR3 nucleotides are TGCGCCAGCAGCTTGGTGGGGACAGGGGGAATGAACACTGAAGCTTTCTTT.

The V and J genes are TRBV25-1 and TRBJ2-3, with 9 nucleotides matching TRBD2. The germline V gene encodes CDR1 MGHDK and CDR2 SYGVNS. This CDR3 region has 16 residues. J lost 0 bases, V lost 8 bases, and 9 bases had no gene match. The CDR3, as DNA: TGTGCCAGCGGCGCGGGGGGGCCCGGTAGCACAGATACGCAGTATTTT. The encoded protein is CASGAGGPGSTDTQYF.

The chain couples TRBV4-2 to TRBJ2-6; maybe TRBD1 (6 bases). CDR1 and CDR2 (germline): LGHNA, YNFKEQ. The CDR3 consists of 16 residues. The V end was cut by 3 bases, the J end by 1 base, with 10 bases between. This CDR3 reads CASSHVQGSGANVLTF. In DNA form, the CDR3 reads TGTGCCAGCAGCCATGTACAGGGTTCTGGGGCCAACGTCCTGACTTTC.